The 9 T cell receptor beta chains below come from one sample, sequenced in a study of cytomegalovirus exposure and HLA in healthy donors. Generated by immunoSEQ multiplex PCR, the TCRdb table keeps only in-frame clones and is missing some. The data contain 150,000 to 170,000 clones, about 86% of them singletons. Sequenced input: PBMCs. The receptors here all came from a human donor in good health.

The CDR3: CASRTSSRDVRSSPQHF. CDR3 coding DNA: TGTGCCAGCAGAACTAGCTCTAGGGACGTAAGATCGAGCCCCCAGCATTTT. V is TRBV28 and J is TRBJ1-5; TRBD1 might be the D (5 bases). Germline CDR1 MDHEN, CDR2 SYDVKM. The V and J ends lost 6 bases and 10 bases respectively, with 28 bases between them. The CDR3 runs 17 residues.

CDR3 protein: CASSLRWHTDTQYF. The CDR3 DNA follows: TGTGCCAGCAGCTTAAGATGGCACACAGATACGCAGTATTTT. This chain uses TRBV7-2 with TRBJ2-3; D is undetermined. CDR1 and CDR2 (germline): SGHTA, FQGNSA. The CDR3 is made up of 14 amino acids. Trimming took 2 bases from V and 2 from J, leaving 8 bases between them.

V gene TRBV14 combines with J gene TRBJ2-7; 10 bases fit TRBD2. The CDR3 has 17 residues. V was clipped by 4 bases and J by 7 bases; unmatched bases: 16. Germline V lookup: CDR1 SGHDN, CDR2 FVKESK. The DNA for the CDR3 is TGTGCCAGCAGCCTGAATACGCTGCTAGCGGGAGTTGGGGAGCAGTACTTC. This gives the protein CASSLNTLLAGVGEQYF. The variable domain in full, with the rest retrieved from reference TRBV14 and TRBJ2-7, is EAGVTQFPSHSVIEKGQTVTLRCDPISGHDNLYWYRRVMGKEIKFLLHFVKESKQDESGMPNNRFLAERTGGTYSTLKVQPAELEDSGVYFCASSLNTLLAGVGEQYFGPGTRLTVT.

In nucleotides, the CDR3 is TGTGCCAGCAGCTTAGTAGGGGCAGGGTTCGCTGAAGCTTTCTTT. The encoded protein is CASSLVGAGFAEAFF. V is TRBV11-2 and J is TRBJ1-1, with D maybe TRBD1 (5 bases). V lost 1 base and J 6 bases, leaving 15 bases between the germline ends. CDR1 is SGHAT and CDR2 is FQNNGV in the germline V gene. The CDR3 has 15 residues.

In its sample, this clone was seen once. Here the CDR3 reads CASSISSGGPDTQYF. Here the CDR3 DNA reads TGTGCCAGTAGTATCTCAAGCGGGGGGCCAGATACGCAGTATTTT. J is TRBJ2-3 and V is TRBV19; TRBD2 aligns across 9 bases. The CDR3 runs 15 residues. Trimming took 3 bases from V and 4 from J; bases not matched to a gene: 5. Germline loops: CDR1 LNHDA, CDR2 SQIVND (reference sequence).

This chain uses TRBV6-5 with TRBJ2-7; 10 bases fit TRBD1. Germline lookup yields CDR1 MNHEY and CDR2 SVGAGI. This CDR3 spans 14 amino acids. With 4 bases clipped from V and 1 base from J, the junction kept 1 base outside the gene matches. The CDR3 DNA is TGTGCCAGCAGTTGGGACAGGGGATCCTACGAGCAGTACTTC. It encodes CASSWDRGSYEQYF.

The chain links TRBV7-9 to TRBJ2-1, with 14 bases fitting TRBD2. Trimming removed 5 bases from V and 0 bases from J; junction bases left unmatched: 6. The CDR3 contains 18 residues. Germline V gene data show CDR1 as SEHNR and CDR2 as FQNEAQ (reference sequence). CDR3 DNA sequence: TGTGCCAGCAGCCACAGACTAGCGGGAGGGAGCTCCTACAATGAGCAGTTCTTC. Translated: CASSHRLAGGSSYNEQFF.

Here the CDR3 DNA reads TGTGCCATCAGTGGGACAGGGAGTTCGGGCGAGCAGTACTTC. It specifies CAISGTGSSGEQYF. V is TRBV10-3 and J is TRBJ2-7, with 8 nucleotides matching TRBD1. V lost 4 bases and J lost 6; bases outside the gene matches: 8. Germline lookup yields CDR1 ENHRY and CDR2 SYGVKD. This CDR3 has 14 residues.

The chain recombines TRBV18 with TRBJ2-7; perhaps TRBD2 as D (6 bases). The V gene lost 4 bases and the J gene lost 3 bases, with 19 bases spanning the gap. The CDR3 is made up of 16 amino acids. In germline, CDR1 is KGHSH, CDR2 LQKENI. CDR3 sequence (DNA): TGTGCCAGCTCACTCCTTGGTGGTAGCGGAATCTACGAGCAGTACTTC. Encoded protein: CASSLLGGSGIYEQYF. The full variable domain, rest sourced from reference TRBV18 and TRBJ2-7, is NAGVMQNPRHLVRRRGQEARLRCSPMKGHSHVYWYRQLPEEGLKFMVYLQKENIIDESGMPKERFSAEFPKEGPSILRIQQVVRGDSAAYFCASSLLGGSGIYEQYFGPGTRLTVT.